These 29 T cell receptor beta chains were all obtained from the same sample, sequenced in a study of a mutant IDH1 vaccine in newly diagnosed glioma. Produced via immunoSEQ multiplex PCR; TCRdb's table is partial and in-frame only. The sample has roughly 57,000 clones, about 91% seen once. These TCRs' antigens remain unknown. As for time point: week 11, during vaccination. What each vaccine dose contained was 300 ug of mutant IDH1 20-mer peptide, accompanied by topical imiquimod. The sequences come from PBMCs, collected from a glioma patient whose treatment included an IDH1 peptide vaccine. All receptors come from a man aged 40-49 years with glioma.

V and J are TRBV28 and TRBJ2-2; D is possibly TRBD2 (5 bases). Looked up from germline, CDR1 is MDHEN and CDR2 is SYDVKM. The CDR3 contains 15 residues. Trimming removed 10 bases from V and 2 bases from J, with 17 bases in between. Here the CDR3 DNA reads TGTGCCACCCCTGACACTAGAATAAACACCGGGGAGCTGTTTTTT. It encodes CATPDTRINTGELFF.

This clone appeared once. The V call is TRBV2, the J call TRBJ2-5; TRBD2 matches at 9 bases. V shed 2 bases, J shed 5 bases, and the junction held 6 bases outside the gene matches. The germline gives CDR1 SNHLY, CDR2 FYNNEI. CDR3 length: 15 residues. The CDR3 region is CASSEKAGGRETQYF. CDR3 nucleotide sequence: TGTGCCAGCAGTGAAAAAGCGGGGGGCAGGGAGACCCAGTACTTC.

The V and J genes are TRBV6-1 and TRBJ2-2; D might be TRBD1 (6 bases). The CDR3 has 14 residues. V was cut by 4 bases and J by 7 bases, with 13 bases left in between. Germline V gives CDR1 MNHNS, CDR2 SASEGT. The DNA of the CDR3 is TGTGCCAGCAGTGCGGGACACATCGGCGGGGAGCTGTTTTTT. Encoded protein: CASSAGHIGGELFF.

This sequence joins TRBV25-1 and TRBJ2-5; D gene unclear. This CDR3 spans 11 amino acids. The V and J ends lost 5 bases and 5 bases respectively, with 6 bases between them. Germline V lookup: CDR1 MGHDK, CDR2 SYGVNS. The CDR3 DNA follows: TGTGCCAGCAGTCTCGGGGAGACCCAGTACTTC. It translates to CASSLGETQYF.

This chain connects TRBV10-2 to TRBJ1-3; D unresolved. Germline loops: CDR1 WSHSY, CDR2 SAAADI. This CDR3 comprises 13 residues. Trimming left V 6 bases short and J 3 bases short, with 9 bases between. The CDR3 is CASREGNGNTIYF. CDR3 DNA: TGCGCCAGCAGGGAAGGGAATGGAAACACCATATATTTT.

The chain uses TRBV6-1 and TRBJ2-7, with 9 bases fitting TRBD1. CDR1 is MNHNS, CDR2 SASEGT, per germline. V was pared by 4 bases and J by 2 bases, with 6 bases of the junction left unmatched. The CDR3 has 15 amino acids. CDR3 amino acids: CASSGPGQGTYEQYF. Written as DNA, the CDR3 is TGTGCCAGCAGTGGCCCGGGACAGGGAACCTACGAGCAGTACTTC.

This clone was seen once. The rearrangement links TRBV19 to TRBJ1-5, with TRBD1 as a possible D gene (6 bases). CDR3 length equals 15 residues. V lost 5 bases and J 7 bases, leaving 18 bases between the germline ends. Germline V gene sequence: CDR1 LNHDA, CDR2 SQIVND (reference sequence). The CDR3 sequence is CASSPWLGAGQPQHF. The CDR3 bases are TGTGCCAGTAGTCCCTGGTTGGGGGCCGGGCAGCCCCAGCATTTT.

This rearrangement joins TRBV28 to TRBJ1-1; D uncertain. CDR3 length: 14 residues. Looked up from germline, CDR1 is MDHEN and CDR2 is SYDVKM. The V and J ends lost 3 bases and 5 bases respectively, with 13 bases between them. The CDR3 DNA is TGTGCCAGCAGTTTCCCCCCAGGTAGGACTGAAGCTTTCTTT. It is translated as CASSFPPGRTEAFF.

The V call is TRBV4-1, the J call TRBJ2-1; 13 nucleotides align to TRBD2. V lost 4 bases and J lost 2; bases outside the gene matches: 8. The CDR3 contains 18 residues. Germline V CDR1 and CDR2: MGHRA, YSYEKL. The CDR3 protein is CASSPGLAGPFPYNEQFF. The CDR3 bases are TGCGCCAGCAGCCCGGGACTAGCGGGGCCCTTTCCCTACAATGAGCAGTTCTTC.

This clone was seen only once. V gene TRBV5-1 combines with J gene TRBJ2-3, with 12 bases that match TRBD2. CDR1 and CDR2 from the germline V gene are SGHRS and YFSETQ. This CDR3 region has 17 residues. With V trimmed by 1 base and J by 6 bases, 9 bases remained unmatched. This chain's CDR3 is CASSLILAGGASDTQYF. CDR3 nucleotides: TGCGCCAGCAGCTTGATACTAGCGGGGGGAGCTAGTGATACGCAGTATTTT.

The rearrangement joins TRBV6-1 to TRBJ1-5; TRBD1 matches at 8 bases. V shed 10 bases and J 2 bases; nucleotides not matched to a gene: 7. Germline V gives CDR1 MNHNS, CDR2 SASEGT. The CDR3 has 14 residues. DNA of the CDR3: TGTGCCACTTTGACGGGACAGGGCAATCAGCCCCAGCATTTT. The encoded protein is CATLTGQGNQPQHF.

The chain recombines TRBV7-2 with TRBJ2-7; 7 bases align to TRBD1. The CDR3 covers 15 residues. Germline CDR1 SGHTA, CDR2 FQGNSA. Losses at the gene ends were 5 bases for V and 4 bases for J; bases not matched to a gene: 11. The CDR3 nucleotides read TGTGCCAGCAGCGTGACCGGGACAGACTTTTACGAGCAGTACTTC. Translation: CASSVTGTDFYEQYF.

The V and J genes are TRBV18 and TRBJ2-5; 7 bases line up with TRBD1. With 2 bases clipped from V and 4 bases from J, the junction kept 7 bases outside the gene matches. The CDR3 totals 15 residues. Germline values: CDR1 KGHSH, CDR2 LQKENI. CDR3 in amino acids: CASSPSSSGGETQYF. CDR3 DNA: TGTGCCAGCTCACCATCATCGTCAGGGGGAGAGACCCAGTACTTC.

The chain carries TRBV5-5 and TRBJ1-1, with 9 bases lining up with TRBD1. Germline V lookup: CDR1 SGHKS, CDR2 YYEKEE (reference sequence). This CDR3 has 13 residues. With 3 bases clipped from V and 3 bases from J, the junction kept 0 bases outside the gene matches. The CDR3 sequence is CASSWDRDTEAFF. CDR3 DNA sequence: TGTGCCAGCAGCTGGGACAGGGACACTGAAGCTTTCTTT.

The chain couples TRBV9 to TRBJ2-5, with TRBD1 as a possible D gene (5 bases). Trimming took 0 bases from V and 5 from J, leaving 11 bases between them. Germline lookup yields CDR1 SGDLS and CDR2 YYNGEE. The CDR3 consists of 14 residues. In DNA, the CDR3 is TGTGCCAGCAGCGTAGAAGGGGTTTGGGAGACCCAGTACTTC. Amino acids: CASSVEGVWETQYF. Together with reference TRBV9 and TRBJ2-5, the CDR3 gives the full variable domain: DSGVTQTPKHLITATGQRVTLRCSPRSGDLSVYWYQQSLDQGLQFLIQYYNGEERAKGNILERFSAQQFPDLHSELNLSSLELGDSALYFCASSVEGVWETQYFGPGTRLLVL.

The chain carries TRBV7-9 and TRBJ1-1; D ambiguous. The CDR3 totals 14 residues. The germline V gene encodes CDR1 SEHNR and CDR2 FQNEAQ (reference sequence). Deletions cut 1 base from V and 3 bases from J, with 9 bases between. The chain's CDR3 is CASSLGKVDTEAFF. In DNA, the CDR3 is TGTGCCAGCAGCTTAGGGAAGGTGGACACTGAAGCTTTCTTT.

The genes are TRBV10-2 and TRBJ1-2; D unresolved. Germline V gene sequence: CDR1 WSHSY, CDR2 SAAADI. Trimming shortened V by 0 bases and J by 3 bases, and 5 bases separated the two germline ends. This CDR3 has 13 residues. The CDR3 sequence is CASSESNYYGYTF. The CDR3 DNA reads as TGCGCCAGCAGTGAGTCGAACTACTATGGCTACACCTTC.

This chain connects TRBV5-1 to TRBJ2-1; TRBD2 aligns across 8 bases. CDR1 is SGHRS and CDR2 is YFSETQ in the germline V gene. Trimming at V came to 4 bases and at J to 5 bases, leaving 14 bases not matched to a gene. There are 17 residues in the CDR3. CDR3 sequence: CASSPRASGSGNNEQFF. In DNA, the CDR3 is TGCGCCAGCAGCCCCCGGGCTAGCGGGTCCGGGAACAATGAGCAGTTCTTC.

V is TRBV5-1 and J is TRBJ1-2; tentative D call: TRBD1 (6 bases). Trimming removed 6 bases at V and 3 bases at J, with 21 bases between. Germline-derived CDR1 and CDR2 are SGHRS and YFSETQ. This CDR3 has 16 amino acids. Written as DNA, the CDR3 is TGCGCCAGCACCCCACGAGGCGGACAGACATACTATGGCTACACCTTC. Residues: CASTPRGGQTYYGYTF.

The chain recombines TRBV10-3 with TRBJ2-2; 12 bases are shared with TRBD1. This CDR3 has 14 residues. Losses at the gene ends were 10 bases for V and 7 bases for J; bases not matched to a gene: 7. Germline CDR1 ENHRY, CDR2 SYGVKD. The CDR3 DNA reads as TGTGCCACCCTCGGGACAGGGGGCGGCGGGGAGCTGTTTTTT. As protein: CATLGTGGGGELFF.

Only one count was recorded for this clone. This chain joins TRBV5-6 and TRBJ2-4, with 9 bases aligning to TRBD1. Trimming cost V 7 bases and J 2 bases; bases outside gene matches: 4. The CDR3 covers 14 residues. Germline assignment: CDR1 SGHDT and CDR2 YYEEEE. The CDR3 reads CASQGQGSKNIQYF. As DNA, the CDR3 is TGTGCCAGCCAAGGACAGGGGTCCAAAAACATTCAGTACTTC.

This chain connects TRBV5-5 to TRBJ1-1, with D maybe TRBD1 (5 bases). Germline V gene data show CDR1 as SGHKS and CDR2 as YYEKEE (reference sequence). There are 15 residues in the CDR3. V lost 2 bases, J lost 0 bases, and 11 bases lay in between. The chain's CDR3 is CASSFAGPMNTEAFF. Here the CDR3 DNA reads TGTGCCAGCAGCTTTGCGGGACCCATGAACACTGAAGCTTTCTTT.

This clone was detected only once. This chain links TRBV28 with TRBJ2-6; a possible D gene is TRBD2 (6 bases). CDR1 is MDHEN and CDR2 is SYDVKM in the germline V gene. V was trimmed by 3 bases and J by 3 bases, leaving 9 bases between them. The CDR3 is made up of 15 amino acids. CDR3 residues: CASSFLGGGANVLTF. CDR3 DNA sequence: TGTGCCAGCAGTTTTCTGGGGGGTGGGGCCAACGTCCTGACTTTC.

This chain joins TRBV7-8 and TRBJ1-6; D call uncertain. The CDR3 length is 12 residues. V was trimmed by 6 bases and J by 7 bases, leaving 7 bases between them. Germline CDR1 SGHVS, CDR2 FQNEAQ. The CDR3: CASSRENSPLHF. The CDR3, as DNA: TGTGCCAGCAGTCGGGAGAATTCACCCCTCCACTTT.

The chain combines TRBV18 with TRBJ2-7, with D uncertain. This CDR3 has 14 residues. Trimming cost V 3 bases and J 4 bases, with 13 bases left between them. CDR1 and CDR2 (germline): KGHSH, LQKENI. CDR3: CASSPSKGIYEQYF. The CDR3, as DNA: TGTGCCAGCTCACCCTCGAAGGGTATTTACGAGCAGTACTTC.

The chain links TRBV4-1 to TRBJ1-1; D is possibly TRBD1 (6 bases). V was shortened by 0 bases and J by 4 bases, with 9 bases between the two germline ends. The germline V gene has CDR1 MGHRA and CDR2 YSYEKL. This CDR3 spans 14 amino acids. CDR3 loop: CASSQERGITEAFF. The CDR3 DNA follows: TGCGCCAGCAGCCAAGAGAGGGGGATCACTGAAGCTTTCTTT.

The V and J genes are TRBV28 and TRBJ2-2, with a weak D call TRBD1 (5 bases). In germline, CDR1 is MDHEN, CDR2 SYDVKM. The CDR3 consists of 14 residues. With 6 bases removed from V and 6 bases from J, the gap between germline ends came to 14 bases. The DNA of the CDR3 is TGTGCCAGCAGGCCAACTACAGGCCCCGGGGAGCTGTTTTTT. Translating gives CASRPTTGPGELFF. Based on the CDR3 plus reference TRBV28 and TRBJ2-2, the full variable domain is DVKVTQSSRYLVKRTGEKVFLECVQDMDHENMFWYRQDPGLGLRLIYFSYDVKMKEKGDIPEGYSVSREKKERFSLILESASTNQTSMYLCASRPTTGPGELFFGEGSRLTVL.

The chain carries TRBV11-2 and TRBJ1-1; D remains unclear. V was cut by 5 bases and J by 3 bases, with 10 bases left in between. The CDR3 sequence is 13 residues long. The germline V gene encodes CDR1 SGHAT and CDR2 FQNNGV. For the CDR3, the DNA is TGTGCCAGCAGCCCCTTCCGGGACACTGAAGCTTTCTTT. This encodes CASSPFRDTEAFF.

CDR3 bases: TGTGCCAGCAGCTTAAGTATCGTGGGAAATCAGCCCCAGCATTTT. Translating it yields CASSLSIVGNQPQHF. This chain links TRBV7-2 with TRBJ1-5; D gene ambiguous. Germline CDR1 and CDR2: SGHTA and FQGNSA. V gave up 2 bases and J gave up 4 bases, with 12 bases separating them. The CDR3 has 15 amino acids.